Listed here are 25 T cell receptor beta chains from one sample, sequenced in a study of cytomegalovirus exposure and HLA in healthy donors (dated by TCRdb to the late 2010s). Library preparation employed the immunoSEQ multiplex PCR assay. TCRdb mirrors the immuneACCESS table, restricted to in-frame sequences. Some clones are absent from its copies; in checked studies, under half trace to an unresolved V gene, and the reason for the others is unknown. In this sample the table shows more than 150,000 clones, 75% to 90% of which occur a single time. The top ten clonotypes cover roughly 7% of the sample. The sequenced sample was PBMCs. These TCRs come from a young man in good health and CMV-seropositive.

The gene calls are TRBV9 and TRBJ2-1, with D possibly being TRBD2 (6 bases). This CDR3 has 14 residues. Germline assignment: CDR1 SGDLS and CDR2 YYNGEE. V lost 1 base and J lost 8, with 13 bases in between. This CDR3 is CASSVKTGAYEQFF. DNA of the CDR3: TGTGCCAGCAGCGTAAAAACGGGAGCGTATGAGCAGTTCTTC.

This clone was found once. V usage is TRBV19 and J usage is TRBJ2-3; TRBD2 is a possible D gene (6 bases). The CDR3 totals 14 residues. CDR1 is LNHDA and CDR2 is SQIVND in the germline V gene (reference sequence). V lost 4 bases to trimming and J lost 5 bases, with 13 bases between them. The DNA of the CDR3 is TGTGCCAGTAGTAGGGCGGGACTTCTAGATACGCAGTATTTT. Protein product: CASSRAGLLDTQYF.

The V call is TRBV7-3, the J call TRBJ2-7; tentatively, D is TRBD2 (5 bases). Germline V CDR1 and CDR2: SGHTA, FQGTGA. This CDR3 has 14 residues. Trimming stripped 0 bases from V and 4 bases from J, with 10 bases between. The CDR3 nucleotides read TGTGCCAGCAGCTTAACGCCAGAGGGTTACGAGCAGTACTTC. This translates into CASSLTPEGYEQYF.

CDR3 amino acids: CASSVGVAGRNADTQYF. CDR3 coding DNA: TGTGCCAGCAGCGTAGGGGTAGCGGGAAGGAATGCAGATACGCAGTATTTT. This chain uses TRBV9 with TRBJ2-3, with 8 bases aligning to TRBD2. Unmatched junction bases numbered 10, after V lost 0 bases and J lost 4 bases. Germline V gene data show CDR1 as SGDLS and CDR2 as YYNGEE. The CDR3 consists of 17 residues.

This CDR3 is CASSSSVRGRGETQYF. The CDR3 DNA sequence: TGTGCCAGCAGTTCATCAGTAAGGGGGCGGGGAGAGACCCAGTACTTC. The J gene is TRBJ2-5, the V gene TRBV6-5, with D possibly being TRBD1 (7 bases). V was cut by 4 bases and J by 4 bases, with 19 bases left in between. The CDR3 totals 16 residues. Germline V gene data show CDR1 as MNHEY and CDR2 as SVGAGI.

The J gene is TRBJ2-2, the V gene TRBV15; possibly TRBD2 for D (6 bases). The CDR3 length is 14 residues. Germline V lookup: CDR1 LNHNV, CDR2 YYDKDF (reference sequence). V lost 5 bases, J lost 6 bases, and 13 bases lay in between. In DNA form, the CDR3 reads TGTGCCACCAGCTGGGGAGCGGGTCCCGGGGAGCTGTTTTTT. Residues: CATSWGAGPGELFF.

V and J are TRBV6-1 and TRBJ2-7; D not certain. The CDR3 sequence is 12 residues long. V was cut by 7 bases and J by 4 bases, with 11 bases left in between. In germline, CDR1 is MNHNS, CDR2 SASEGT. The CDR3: CASTEVGYEQYF. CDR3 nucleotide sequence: TGTGCCAGCACCGAGGTGGGTTACGAGCAGTACTTC.

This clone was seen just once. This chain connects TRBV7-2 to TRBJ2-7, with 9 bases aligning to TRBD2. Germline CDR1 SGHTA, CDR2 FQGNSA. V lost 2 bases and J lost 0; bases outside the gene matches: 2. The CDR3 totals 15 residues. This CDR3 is CASSLTAGGSYEQYF. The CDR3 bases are TGTGCCAGCAGCTTAACAGCGGGAGGCTCCTACGAGCAGTACTTC. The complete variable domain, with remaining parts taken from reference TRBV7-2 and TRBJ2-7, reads GAGVSQSPSNKVTEKGKDVELRCDPISGHTALYWYRQSLGQGLEFLIYFQGNSAPDKSGLPSDRFSAERTGGSVSTLTIQRTQQEDSAVYLCASSLTAGGSYEQYFGPGTRLTVT.

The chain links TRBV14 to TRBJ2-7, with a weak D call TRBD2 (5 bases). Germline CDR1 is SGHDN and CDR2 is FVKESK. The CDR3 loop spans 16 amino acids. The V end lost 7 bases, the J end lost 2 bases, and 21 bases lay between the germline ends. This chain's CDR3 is CASTNDSVAPTYEQYF. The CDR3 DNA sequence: TGTGCCAGCACCAACGACTCGGTAGCGCCAACCTACGAGCAGTACTTC.

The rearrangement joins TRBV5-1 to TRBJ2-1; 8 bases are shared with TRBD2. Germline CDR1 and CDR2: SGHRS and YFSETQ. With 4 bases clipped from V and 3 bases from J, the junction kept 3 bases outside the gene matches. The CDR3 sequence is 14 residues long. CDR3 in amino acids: CASSPGTSYNEQFF. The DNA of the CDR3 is TGCGCCAGCAGCCCGGGGACTAGCTACAATGAGCAGTTCTTC.

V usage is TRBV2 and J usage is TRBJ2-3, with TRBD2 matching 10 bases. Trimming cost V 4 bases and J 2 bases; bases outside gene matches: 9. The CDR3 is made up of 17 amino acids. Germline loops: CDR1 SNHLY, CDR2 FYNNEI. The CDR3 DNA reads TGTGCCAGCAGTGTAAATGGACTAGCGGAATTCACAGATACGCAGTATTTT. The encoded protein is CASSVNGLAEFTDTQYF.

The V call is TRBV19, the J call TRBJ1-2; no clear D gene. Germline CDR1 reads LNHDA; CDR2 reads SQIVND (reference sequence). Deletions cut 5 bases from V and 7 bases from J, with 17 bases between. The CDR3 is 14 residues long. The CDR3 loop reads CASSRREGLVGYTF. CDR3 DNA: TGTGCCAGTAGTCGCCGCGAGGGATTGGTTGGCTACACCTTC.

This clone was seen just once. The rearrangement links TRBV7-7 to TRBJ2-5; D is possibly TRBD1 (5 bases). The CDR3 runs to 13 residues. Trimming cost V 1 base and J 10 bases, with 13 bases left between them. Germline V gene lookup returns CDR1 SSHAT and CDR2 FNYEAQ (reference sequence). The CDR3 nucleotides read TGTGCCAGCAGCTTAGAGCCTCTCAGGGACCAGTACTTC. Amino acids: CASSLEPLRDQYF.

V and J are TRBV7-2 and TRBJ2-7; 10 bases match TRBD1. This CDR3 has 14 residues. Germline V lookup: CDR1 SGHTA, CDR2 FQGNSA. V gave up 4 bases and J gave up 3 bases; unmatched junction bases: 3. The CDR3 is CASSSRTGGYEQYF. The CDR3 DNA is TGTGCCAGCAGCTCCCGGACAGGGGGCTACGAGCAGTACTTC.

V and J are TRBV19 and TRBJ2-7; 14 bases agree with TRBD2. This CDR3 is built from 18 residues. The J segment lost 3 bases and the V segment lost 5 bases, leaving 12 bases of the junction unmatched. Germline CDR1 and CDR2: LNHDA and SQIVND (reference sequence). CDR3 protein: CASSRKGLAGERYYEQYF. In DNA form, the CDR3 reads TGTGCCAGTAGTCGGAAGGGACTAGCGGGAGAGCGATACTACGAGCAGTACTTC.

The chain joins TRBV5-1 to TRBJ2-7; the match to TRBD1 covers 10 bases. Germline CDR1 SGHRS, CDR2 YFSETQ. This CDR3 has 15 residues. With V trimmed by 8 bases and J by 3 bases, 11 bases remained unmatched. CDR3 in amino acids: CARPAPRTGGYEQYF. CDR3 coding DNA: TGCGCCAGGCCCGCCCCGCGGACAGGGGGCTACGAGCAGTACTTC.

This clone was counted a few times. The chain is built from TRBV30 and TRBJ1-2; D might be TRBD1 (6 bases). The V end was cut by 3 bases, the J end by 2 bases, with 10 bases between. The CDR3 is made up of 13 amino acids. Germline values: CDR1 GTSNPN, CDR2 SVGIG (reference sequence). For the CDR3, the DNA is TGTGCCTGGAGGGCAGGGGTCAACTATGGCTACACCTTC. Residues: CAWRAGVNYGYTF.

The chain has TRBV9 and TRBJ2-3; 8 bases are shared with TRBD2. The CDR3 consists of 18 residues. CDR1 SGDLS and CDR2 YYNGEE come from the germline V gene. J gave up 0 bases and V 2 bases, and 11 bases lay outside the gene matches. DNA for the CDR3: TGTGCCAGCAGCGTCGCCCCCGGGGGGGAGTGGAGCACAGATACGCAGTATTTT. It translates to CASSVAPGGEWSTDTQYF.

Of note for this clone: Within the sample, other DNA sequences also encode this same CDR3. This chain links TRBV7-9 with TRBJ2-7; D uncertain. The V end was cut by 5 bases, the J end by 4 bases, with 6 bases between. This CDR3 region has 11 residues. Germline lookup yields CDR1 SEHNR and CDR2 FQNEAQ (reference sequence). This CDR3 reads CASSPLYEQYF. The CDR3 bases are TGTGCCAGCAGCCCATTGTACGAGCAGTACTTC.

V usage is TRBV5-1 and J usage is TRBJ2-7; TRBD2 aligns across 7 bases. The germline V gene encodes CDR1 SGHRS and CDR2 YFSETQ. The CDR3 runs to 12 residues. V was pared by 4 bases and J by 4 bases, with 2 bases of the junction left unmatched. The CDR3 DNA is TGCGCCAGCAGCAGGGAGGGGTACGAGCAGTACTTC. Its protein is CASSREGYEQYF.

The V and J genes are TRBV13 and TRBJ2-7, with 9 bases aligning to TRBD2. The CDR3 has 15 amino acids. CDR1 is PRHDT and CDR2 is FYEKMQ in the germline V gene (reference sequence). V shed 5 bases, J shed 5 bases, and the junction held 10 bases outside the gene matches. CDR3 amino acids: CASSRTGTSFHEQYF. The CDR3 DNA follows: TGTGCCAGCAGCAGAACCGGGACTAGCTTCCACGAGCAGTACTTC.

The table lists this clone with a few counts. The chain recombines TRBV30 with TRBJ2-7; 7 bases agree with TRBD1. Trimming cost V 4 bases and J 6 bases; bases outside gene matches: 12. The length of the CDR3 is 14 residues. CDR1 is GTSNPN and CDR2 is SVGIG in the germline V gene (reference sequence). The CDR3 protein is CAWTSKGNRGEQYF. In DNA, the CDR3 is TGTGCCTGGACCAGTAAGGGGAACAGGGGCGAGCAGTACTTC.

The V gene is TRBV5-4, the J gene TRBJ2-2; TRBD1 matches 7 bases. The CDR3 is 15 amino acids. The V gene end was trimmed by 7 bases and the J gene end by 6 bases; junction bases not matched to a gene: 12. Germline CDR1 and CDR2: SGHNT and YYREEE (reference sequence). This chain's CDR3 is CASGEQGRVSGELFF. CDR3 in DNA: TGTGCCAGCGGAGAACAGGGGAGAGTTTCCGGGGAGCTGTTTTTT.

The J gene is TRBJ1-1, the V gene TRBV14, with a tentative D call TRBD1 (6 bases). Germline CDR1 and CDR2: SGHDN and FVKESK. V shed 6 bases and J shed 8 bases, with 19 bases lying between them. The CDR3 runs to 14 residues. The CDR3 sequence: CASSRTVGRTEAFF. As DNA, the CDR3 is TGTGCCAGCAGTCGGACAGTAGGGAGAACCGAAGCTTTCTTT.

The CDR3 DNA sequence: TGTGCCAGCAGTTACCTAGCGGGAGTCTACAATGAGCAGTTCTTC. Translating it yields CASSYLAGVYNEQFF. This chain links TRBV27 with TRBJ2-1; 10 bases match TRBD2. The V and J ends lost 4 bases and 3 bases, in that order; junction bases with no gene match: 3. Germline V gene data show CDR1 as MNHEY and CDR2 as SMNVEV (reference sequence). This CDR3 has 15 amino acids.